What follows are 15 T cell receptor beta chains derived from one specimen sequenced in a study of monozygotic twins with inflammatory bowel disease (dated by TCRdb to between 2017 and 2020). Library generation was performed with 5' RACE. For sequencing, an Illumina HiSeq 2500 was employed. The reads went through TCRdb reprocessing, and each CDR3 protein sequence gets one entry with no DNA. The table kept for this sample lists a few hundred thousand distinct CDR3 sequences. Approximately 2.3% of the sample lies in the top ten. What was sequenced was blood. The source is a human donor with ulcerative colitis or Crohn's disease, or a healthy co-twin of an affected twin (not recorded which).

The chain links TRBV19 to TRBJ1-1; the D call of TRBD1 rests on TCRdb alone, since no DNA is present to check it. CDR1 is LNHDA, CDR2 SQIVND, per germline (reference sequence). The CDR3 is made up of 14 amino acids. The CDR3: CASSFNRGGGEAFF.

The CDR3 region is CASSGGTANSGNTIYF. The chain is built from TRBV10-2 and TRBJ1-3; TCRdb outputs TRBD1, but without DNA this stays unchecked. Germline V CDR1 and CDR2: WSHSY, SAAADI. The CDR3 runs to 16 residues.

The CDR3 loop reads CASSATGLAEAFF. The rearrangement joins TRBV12-3 or TRBV12-4 to TRBJ1-1; checking the TCRdb D call of TRBD1 is not possible without DNA. The CDR3 is 13 residues long.

V gene TRBV5-6 combines with J gene TRBJ1-4; TCRdb calls TRBD1, which cannot be checked without DNA. Germline V gene lookup returns CDR1 SGHDT and CDR2 YYEEEE. This CDR3 comprises 18 residues. This CDR3 reads CASSPLRREGGTNEKLFF.

The chain has TRBV5-1 and TRBJ2-5; lacking DNA, the TRBD1 call made by TCRdb goes unchecked. Per germline, CDR1 SGHRS and CDR2 YFSETQ. The CDR3 has 13 amino acids. CDR3 amino acids: CASSFESGETQYF.

The gene calls are TRBV11-2 and TRBJ2-6; TCRdb proposes TRBD2, but this gene call is untestable without DNA. Germline loops: CDR1 SGHAT, CDR2 FQNNGV. The CDR3 totals 18 residues. The CDR3 protein is CASSFMPALNSGANVLTF.

The rearrangement joins TRBV20-1 to TRBJ1-1; the D call of TRBD1 rests on TCRdb alone, since no DNA is present to check it. Germline V gene lookup returns CDR1 DFQATT and CDR2 SNEGSKA (reference sequence). This CDR3 spans 14 amino acids. The CDR3 spells CSAPTEARGTEAFF.

The chain employs TRBV24-1 and TRBJ1-2; the D call from TCRdb, TRBD1, cannot be confirmed without DNA. This CDR3 spans 13 amino acids. CDR1 is KGHDR and CDR2 is SFDVKD in the germline V gene. CDR3 in amino acids: CATSAGRSYGYTF.

The J gene is TRBJ2-1, the V gene TRBV5-4; the TCRdb D gene call, TRBD2, has no DNA to confirm it. This CDR3 has 16 amino acids. Looked up from germline, CDR1 is SGHNT and CDR2 is YYREEE (reference sequence). This CDR3 reads CASSDPGTARYNEQFF.

The chain joins TRBV6-1 to TRBJ1-5. Germline-derived CDR1 and CDR2 are MNHNS and SASEGT. The CDR3 spans 16 residues. The CDR3 is CASSDRLGPSNQPQHF.

The V call is TRBV20-1, the J call TRBJ2-1. This CDR3 region has 14 residues. CDR1 and CDR2 from the germline V gene are DFQATT and SNEGSKA (reference sequence). The CDR3 sequence: CSAQTGLSYNEQFF.

The J gene is TRBJ1-1, the V gene TRBV5-5. CDR3 length: 13 residues. Per germline, CDR1 SGHKS and CDR2 YYEKEE (reference sequence). The CDR3: CASSLKAETEAFF.

The chain is built from TRBV2 and TRBJ2-3; TCRdb calls TRBD1, which cannot be checked without DNA. Germline V CDR1 and CDR2: SNHLY, FYNNEI. The CDR3 covers 16 residues. This CDR3 reads CASTGAGQGRADTQYF.

The chain recombines TRBV30 with TRBJ1-2; TCRdb proposes TRBD1, but this gene call is untestable without DNA. This CDR3 comprises 14 residues. Germline V CDR1 and CDR2: GTSNPN, SVGIG (reference sequence). This CDR3 is CAWRLTTGYYGYTF.

V is TRBV10-2 and J is TRBJ2-7; with no DNA, the TCRdb D assignment of TRBD2 cannot be verified. Looked up from germline, CDR1 is WSHSY and CDR2 is SAAADI. This CDR3 comprises 12 residues. This CDR3 reads CASSPRRYEQYF.